The 7 T cell receptor beta chains below were found in one sample sequenced in a study of T-cell reconstitution after alpha-beta-depleted transplantation in children. Unique molecular identifiers were incorporated during preparation of the TCRbeta library. From the PCR reads, TCRdb called clonotypes with MiXCR, one entry per CDR3 protein. The sample yields 500,000 or so distinct CDR3 sequences, about 10% seen once. The sequencing here drew on PBMCs, mostly from graft donor cells, taken 180 days after TCRalphabeta/CD19-depleted stem cell transplant. The receptors shown here come from a female patient between 2 and 15 years old who had a stem cell transplant for aplastic anemia, so the T cells may come from the graft donor.

This clonotype was found a few times. The CDR3 is CSVGKGTGNTEAFF. Here the CDR3 DNA reads TGCAGCGTCGGAAAGGGTACGGGGAACACTGAAGCTTTCTTT. The rearrangement joins TRBV29-1 to TRBJ1-1, with D hard to call. Germline CDR1 reads SQVTM; CDR2 reads ANQGSEA. Trimming left V 6 bases short and J 1 base short, with 15 bases between. The CDR3 spans 14 residues.

The chain is built from TRBV11-3 and TRBJ2-7; 9 bases fit TRBD1. Germline-derived CDR1 and CDR2 are SGHNT and YENEEA. There are 17 residues in the CDR3. The junction had 14 bases not matched to a gene; V was cut back by 3 bases and J by 5 bases. The CDR3 sequence: CASSLRPLGQGYDEQYF. The CDR3 nucleotides read TGTGCCAGCAGCTTGCGTCCGTTAGGACAGGGGTATGACGAGCAGTACTTC.

The chain joins TRBV28 to TRBJ1-1; D ambiguous. Per the germline V gene, CDR1 is MDHEN and CDR2 is SYDVKM. This CDR3 has 14 residues. The V gene lost 6 bases and the J gene lost 4 bases, with 15 bases spanning the gap. The chain's CDR3 is CASRFRSQSTEAFF. CDR3 coding DNA: TGTGCCAGCAGGTTCAGGTCCCAATCCACTGAAGCTTTCTTT.

This clonotype was observed a few times. V and J are TRBV7-9 and TRBJ1-6; 10 nucleotides agree with TRBD1. This CDR3 comprises 14 residues. The V segment lost 3 bases and the J segment 10 bases; nucleotides outside the gene matches: 3. Per the germline V gene, CDR1 is SEHNR and CDR2 is FQNEAQ (reference sequence). CDR3: CASSLTGGESPLHF. CDR3 in DNA: TGTGCCAGCAGCTTGACAGGGGGCGAGTCACCCCTCCACTTT.

In this sample, this clonotype turned up a few times. The CDR3 bases are TGTGCCAGCAGCTTAGCACAGGGGAATTGGAATGAGCAGTTCTTC. It codes for CASSLAQGNWNEQFF. The V gene is TRBV7-8, the J gene TRBJ2-1, with 7 bases matching TRBD1. Per the germline V gene, CDR1 is SGHVS and CDR2 is FQNEAQ. V was pared by 0 bases and J by 7 bases, with 6 bases of the junction left unmatched. The CDR3 totals 15 residues. Drawing the rest from reference TRBV7-8 and TRBJ2-1, the complete variable domain is GAGVSQSPRYKVAKRGQDVALRCDPISGHVSLFWYQQALGQGPEFLTYFQNEAQLDKSGLPSDRFFAERPEGSVSTLKIQRTQQEDSAVYLCASSLAQGNWNEQFFGPGTRLTVL.

The chain recombines TRBV5-5 with TRBJ1-5; no clear D gene. V was cut by 0 bases and J by 0 bases, with 10 bases left in between. The V gene's germline CDR1 is SGHKS and CDR2 YYEKEE (reference sequence). This CDR3 is 16 amino acids long. For the CDR3, the DNA is TGTGCCAGCAGCTTGGAGACACCATATAGCAATCAGCCCCAGCATTTT. Its protein is CASSLETPYSNQPQHF.

This clonotype was detected only a few times. This chain connects TRBV19 to TRBJ1-1; D unclear. The germline V gene has CDR1 LNHDA and CDR2 SQIVND (reference sequence). This CDR3 is 13 amino acids long. The germline V and J ends were trimmed by 0 bases and 4 bases, with 6 bases remaining between them. Here the CDR3 reads CASSIDPSTEAFF. CDR3 nucleotides: TGTGCCAGTAGTATAGATCCGAGCACTGAAGCTTTCTTT.